This T cell receptor beta chain was found in a study of glioma-infiltrating T cells. The iRepertoire nested amplicon-rescue multiplex PCR amplified TCR alpha and beta CDR3s from RNA. TCRdb redid the calling of the multiplex PCR reads with MiXCR, one entry per CDR3 protein. Of around 190,000 distinct CDR3 sequences detected, around 32% appear once; the ten largest clones hold roughly 21%. The study's findings and limits: Very few CDR3 sequences were shared between tissue and blood.

In regard to this clonotype: Its antigen is unidentified. This sequence may be a read error, since a much larger clone differs from it by one base.

This CDR3 comprises 14 residues. V usage is TRBV12-3 or TRBV12-4 and J usage is TRBJ1-1; D possibly corresponds to TRBD1 (6 bases). This TCR came from a human donor with low-grade glioma or glioblastoma, undergoing nonglioma brain surgery, or in good health (not recorded which). Material: glioma tissue, nonneoplastic brain tissue, or PBMCs (not recorded which). CDR3 DNA sequence: TGTGCCAGCAGTTTAACGGACAGCAGCACTGAAGATTTCTTT. Amino acids: CASSLTDSSTEDFF.